A selection of T cell receptor beta chains follows, all from one sample in a study of blood T cell repertoires in COVID-19. Sequencing was performed with immunoSEQ multiplex PCR; in TCRdb, only in-frame clones are kept and a portion is missing. The repertoire holds 130,000 to 150,000 clones, with approximately 80% as singletons. Source material: peripheral blood. The receptors stem from a man in his 60s with active or convalescent COVID-19. The CDR3 runs from the conserved cysteine through the conserved F or W. A D gene is named only where the DNA matches it firmly. Only some rows state a clone size, as once, few, many or a class for expanded clones.

.	.	TRBV9	TRBJ1-1	16	CASSAGDDLGHTEAFF	TGTGCCAGCAGCGCCGGGGATGATCTGGGCCATACTGAAGCTTTCTTT
.	TRBD1	TRBV18	TRBJ2-1	15	CASSPGTGRTSEQFF	TGTGCCAGCTCACCAGGGACAGGCCGAACAAGTGAGCAGTTCTTC
once	TRBD2	TRBV5-4	TRBJ2-3	13	CASRREIADTQYF	TGTGCCAGCAGGCGGGAGATCGCAGATACGCAGTATTTT
.	.	TRBV28	TRBJ1-2	13	CASLGGEWYGYTF	TGTGCCAGCCTCGGGGGAGAGTGGTATGGCTACACCTTC
.	TRBD2	TRBV15	TRBJ2-1	13	CATSGRAVSEQFF	TGTGCCACCAGCGGGAGGGCCGTGAGTGAGCAGTTCTTC
.	.	TRBV19	TRBJ2-2	13	CASSRGAKGELFF	TGTGCCAGTAGTCGGGGGGCAAAAGGGGAGCTGTTTTTT
.	TRBD1	TRBV11-3	TRBJ1-1	18	CASSFRRQGPEMNTEAFF	TGTGCCAGCAGCTTCCGGAGACAGGGGCCAGAAATGAACACTGAAGCTTTCTTT
.	TRBD1	TRBV3-1/TRBV3-2	TRBJ1-5	15	CASSRTGQGHQPQHF	TGTGCCAGCAGCCGGACCGGACAGGGACATCAGCCCCAGCATTTT
.	.	TRBV7-2	TRBJ1-2	16	CASTAKQLTSNYGYTF	TGTGCCAGCACCGCTAAACAGCTTACCAGTAACTATGGCTACACCTTC
.	.	TRBV11-2	TRBJ1-5	15	CASSLEGRGGQPQHF	TGTGCCAGCAGCTTAGAGGGCAGGGGCGGTCAGCCCCAGCATTTT
.	.	TRBV10-2	TRBJ1-4	14	CASSETRRDEKLFF	TGCGCCAGCAGTGAGACCCGGCGGGATGAAAAACTGTTTTTT
.	TRBD1	TRBV9	TRBJ2-1	16	CASSVLTGGAYNEQFF	TGTGCCAGCAGCGTCCTAACAGGGGGAGCCTACAATGAGCAGTTCTTC
.	.	TRBV19	TRBJ1-3	19	CASSPTETGPYHSGNTIYF	TGTGCCAGTAGCCCCACCGAGACAGGCCCCTACCACTCTGGAAACACCATATATTTT
.	.	TRBV27	TRBJ1-1	14	CASSFETGNTEAFF	TGTGCCAGCAGTTTTGAGACAGGGAACACTGAAGCTTTCTTT
.	TRBD1	TRBV4-3	TRBJ1-5	16	CASSQAAGGSNQPQHF	TGCGCCAGCAGCCAAGCGGCAGGGGGAAGCAATCAGCCCCAGCATTTT
.	TRBD1	TRBV9	TRBJ1-2	18	CASSVDSVGTGEGNGYTF	TGTGCCAGCAGCGTAGATTCGGTTGGGACAGGGGAGGGTAATGGCTACACCTTC
.	TRBD1	TRBV19	TRBJ1-6	15	CASTEADRVNSPLHF	TGTGCCAGTACCGAGGCCGACAGGGTTAATTCACCCCTCCACTTT
.	.	TRBV7-9	TRBJ2-1	16	CASSLAVGRSYNEQFF	TGTGCCAGCAGCTTAGCGGTCGGGAGATCCTACAATGAGCAGTTCTTC
once	TRBD2	TRBV4-3	TRBJ2-5	17	CASSQGEAGGYQETQYF	TGCGCCAGCAGCCAGGGGGAGGCGGGAGGATACCAAGAGACCCAGTACTTC
.	.	TRBV14	TRBJ1-2	17	CASSQGRGVGKSYGYTF	TGTGCCAGCAGCCAGGGCCGCGGGGTGGGGAAGAGCTATGGCTACACCTTC
.	.	TRBV10-2	TRBJ2-7	12	CASSEQGYEQYF	TGCGCCAGCAGTGAACAGGGCTACGAGCAGTACTTC